The present entry profiles one T cell receptor (beta chain) with its context. What it binds is unknown. The data stem from a study of CD8 T cells in ankylosing spondylitis. The study's findings and limits: Disease-linked clones had a CD8+ phenotype and relatively low frequency in peripheral blood. Reported data indicate significant enrichment of disease-linked clones within matched ankylosing spondylitis synovial fluid. A motif of 8 or 9 highly homologous TCR beta variants was seen as apparently characteristic of ankylosing spondylitis blood.

Trimming pared 7 bases from V and 1 base from J, leaving 13 bases between. The CDR3 consists of 14 residues. Construction of TCR beta libraries was performed using quantitative 5'-RACE with molecular barcodes. Via MiXCR, TCRdb re-called the 5' RACE reads, giving one row per CDR3 protein. The repertoire has under 300,000 distinct CDR3 sequences, around 10% of them found once; the top ten carry roughly 6.8%. This sequence was found in a male donor with ankylosing spondylitis or in good health (not recorded which). Source material: blood, either unsorted or a sorted T cell fraction (not recorded which). This chain joins TRBV12-3 or TRBV12-4 and TRBJ2-5; weak D call: TRBD1 (6 bases). The CDR3 nucleotides are TGTGCCAGCACAGTACAGGGTACCCAAGAGACCCAGTACTTC. Protein product: CASTVQGTQETQYF.